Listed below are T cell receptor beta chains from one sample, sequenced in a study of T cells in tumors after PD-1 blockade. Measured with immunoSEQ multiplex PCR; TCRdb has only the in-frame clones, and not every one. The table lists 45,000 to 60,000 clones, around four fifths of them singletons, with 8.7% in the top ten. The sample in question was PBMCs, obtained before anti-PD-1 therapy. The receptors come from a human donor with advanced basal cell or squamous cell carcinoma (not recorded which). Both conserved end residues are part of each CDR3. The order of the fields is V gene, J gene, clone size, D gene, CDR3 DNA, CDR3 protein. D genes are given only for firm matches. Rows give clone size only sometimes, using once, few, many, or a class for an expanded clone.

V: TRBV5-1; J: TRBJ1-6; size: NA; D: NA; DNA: TGCGCCAGCAGCTTGTGGCCAGGTGTTAATAATTCACCCCTCCACTTT; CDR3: CASSLWPGVNNSPLHF
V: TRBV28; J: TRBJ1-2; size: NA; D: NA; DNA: TGTGCCAGCAGTACTGCCCTTGGTTATGGCTACACCTTC; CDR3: CASSTALGYGYTF
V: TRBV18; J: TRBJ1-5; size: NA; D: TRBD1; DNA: TGTGCCAGCTCACCACAGGGGGCGTCAAATCAGCCCCAGCATTTT; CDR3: CASSPQGASNQPQHF
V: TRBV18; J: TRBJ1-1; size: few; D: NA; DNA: TGTGCCAGCTCACAAAGACAGTTGAACACTGAAGCTTTCTTT; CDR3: CASSQRQLNTEAFF
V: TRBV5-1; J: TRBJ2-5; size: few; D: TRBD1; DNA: TGCGCCAGCAGCTTAAGACAGGGGGCATATGGGGAGACCCAGTACTTC; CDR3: CASSLRQGAYGETQYF
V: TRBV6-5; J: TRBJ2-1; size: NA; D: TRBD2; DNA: TGTGCCAGCAATCAGGGCGGGGGGGCTAATGAGCAGTTCTTC; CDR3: CASNQGGGANEQFF
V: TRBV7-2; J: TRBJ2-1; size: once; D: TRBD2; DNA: TGTGCCAGCAGCTTAGTACTAGCGGGACACAATGAGCAGTTCTTC; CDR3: CASSLVLAGHNEQFF
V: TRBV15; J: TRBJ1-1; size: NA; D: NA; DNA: TGTGCCACCAGCAGGGAGGGGACTGAAGCTTTCTTT; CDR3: CATSREGTEAFF
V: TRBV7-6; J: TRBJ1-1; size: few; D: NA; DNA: TGTGCCAGCAGCCTCGCGTCTATCTCGGGCACTGAAGCTTTCTTT; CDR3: CASSLASISGTEAFF
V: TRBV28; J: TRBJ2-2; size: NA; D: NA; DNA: TGTGCCAGCAGCCCACAGACCATCGAGCTGTTTTTT; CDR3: CASSPQTIELFF
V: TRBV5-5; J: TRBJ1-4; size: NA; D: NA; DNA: TGTGCCAGCAGCTTGGGATTCCGGGAAAAACTGTTTTTT; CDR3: CASSLGFREKLFF
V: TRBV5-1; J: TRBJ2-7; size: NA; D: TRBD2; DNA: TGCGCCAGCAGCTTGTATAGCGGGCACTCCTACGAGCAGTACTTC; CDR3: CASSLYSGHSYEQYF
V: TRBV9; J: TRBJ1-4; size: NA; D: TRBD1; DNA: TGTGCCAGCAGCGTAGGACAGGGGGTTAATGAAAAACTGTTTTTT; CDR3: CASSVGQGVNEKLFF
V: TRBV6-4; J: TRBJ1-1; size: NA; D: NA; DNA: TGTGCCAGCAGTGTAGAGAAGGGACTTCAGAACACTGAAGCTTTCTTT; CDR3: CASSVEKGLQNTEAFF
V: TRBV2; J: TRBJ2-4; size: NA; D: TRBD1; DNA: TGTGCCAGCAGTGGGGACAGGGTTGACATTCAGTACTTC; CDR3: CASSGDRVDIQYF